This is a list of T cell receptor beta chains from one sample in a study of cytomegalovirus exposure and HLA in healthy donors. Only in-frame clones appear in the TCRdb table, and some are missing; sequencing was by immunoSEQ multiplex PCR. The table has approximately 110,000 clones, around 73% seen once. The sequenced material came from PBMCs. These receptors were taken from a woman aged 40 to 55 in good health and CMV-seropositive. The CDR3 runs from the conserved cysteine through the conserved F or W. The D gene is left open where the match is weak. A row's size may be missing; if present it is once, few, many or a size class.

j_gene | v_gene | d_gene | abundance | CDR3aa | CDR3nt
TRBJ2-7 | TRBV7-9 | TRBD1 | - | CASATGGSEQYF | TGTGCCAGCGCGACAGGGGGAAGCGAGCAGTACTTC
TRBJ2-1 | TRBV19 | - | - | CASAATPFLRNEQFF | TGTGCCAGCGCTGCGACCCCCTTTTTGAGGAATGAGCAGTTCTTC
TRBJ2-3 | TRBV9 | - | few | CASSVQGRGTDTQYF | TGTGCCAGCAGCGTCCAGGGCCGGGGCACAGATACGCAGTATTTT
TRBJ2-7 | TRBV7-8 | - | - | CASSQTGTLTYEQYF | TGTGCCAGCAGCCAAACCGGGACACTCACCTACGAGCAGTACTTC
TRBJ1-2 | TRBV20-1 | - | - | CSAPAGGYTF | TGCAGTGCCCCGGCGGGTGGCTACACCTTC
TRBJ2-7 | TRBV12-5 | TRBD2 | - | CASGSYSGGAYEQYF | TGTGCTAGTGGTTCCTATAGCGGGGGGGCGTACGAGCAGTACTTC
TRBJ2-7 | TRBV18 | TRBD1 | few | CASSAGTGGDEQYF | TGTGCCAGCTCTGCCGGGACAGGGGGAGACGAGCAGTACTTC
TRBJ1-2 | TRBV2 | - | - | CASRGLQSYGYTF | TGTGCCAGCAGGGGACTCCAAAGCTATGGCTACACCTTC
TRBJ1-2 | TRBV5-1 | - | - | CASGMVTQGEGYTF | TGCGCCAGCGGCATGGTCACGCAAGGAGAAGGCTACACCTTC
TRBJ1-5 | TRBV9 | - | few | CASSASDSNQPQHF | TGTGCCAGCAGCGCCTCGGACAGTAATCAGCCCCAGCATTTT
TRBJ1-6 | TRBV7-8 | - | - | CASSLLVGANSPLHF | TGTGCCAGCAGCTTATTGGTAGGGGCTAATTCACCCCTCCACTTT
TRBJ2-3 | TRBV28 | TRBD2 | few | CASSLWISGGEGSTDTQYF | TGTGCCAGCAGTTTATGGATTAGCGGGGGGGAGGGTAGCACAGATACGCAGTATTTT
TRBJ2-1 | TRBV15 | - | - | CATSRDHGEQFF | TGTGCCACCAGCAGAGATCACGGGGAGCAGTTCTTC
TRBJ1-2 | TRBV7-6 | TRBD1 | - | CASSLMTGRQAYGYTF | TGTGCCAGCAGCCTAATGACAGGGAGACAGGCCTATGGCTACACCTTC
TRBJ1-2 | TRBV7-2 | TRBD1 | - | CASSSHRGDGYTF | TGTGCCAGCAGCTCCCACAGGGGAGATGGCTACACCTTC
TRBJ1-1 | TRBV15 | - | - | CATSPWGGEAFF | TGTGCCACCAGCCCCTGGGGGGGGGAAGCTTTCTTT
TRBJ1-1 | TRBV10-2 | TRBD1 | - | CASSEIQGGSTEAFF | TGCGCCAGCAGTGAGATCCAGGGGGGTAGCACTGAAGCTTTCTTT
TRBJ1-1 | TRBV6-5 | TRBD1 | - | CASSRTGGNTEAFF | TGTGCCAGCAGCAGGACAGGGGGGAATACTGAAGCTTTCTTT
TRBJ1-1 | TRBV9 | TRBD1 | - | CASSVGVMTGSNTEAFF | TGTGCCAGCAGCGTAGGTGTTATGACAGGGAGCAACACTGAAGCTTTCTTT
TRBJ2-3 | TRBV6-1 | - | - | CASSEIRDNTQYF | TGTGCCAGCAGTGAAATAAGGGACAATACGCAGTATTTT
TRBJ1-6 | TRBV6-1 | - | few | CASSEEDWQFSPLHF | TGTGCCAGCAGTGAAGAGGACTGGCAGTTTTCACCCCTCCACTTT
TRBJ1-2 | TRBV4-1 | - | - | CASSQDTTPGGYTF | TGCGCCAGCAGCCAAGACACGACCCCGGGTGGCTACACCTTC
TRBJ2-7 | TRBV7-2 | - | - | CASSLTRSAGYEQYF | TGTGCCAGCAGCCTAACAAGGAGCGCCGGATACGAGCAGTACTTC
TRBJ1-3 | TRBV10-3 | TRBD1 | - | CAIRPSRGLGNTIYF | TGTGCCATCCGCCCATCCAGGGGGCTCGGAAACACCATATATTTT
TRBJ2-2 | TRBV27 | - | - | CASSLPGGELFF | TGTGCCAGCAGTCTTCCCGGCGGGGAGCTGTTTTTT
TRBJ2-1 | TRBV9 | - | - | CASSVWDFDEQFF | TGTGCCAGCAGCGTTTGGGACTTCGATGAGCAGTTCTTC
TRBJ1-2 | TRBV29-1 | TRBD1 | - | CSVRQGGPYGYTF | TGCAGCGTTCGACAGGGGGGGCCCTATGGCTACACCTTC
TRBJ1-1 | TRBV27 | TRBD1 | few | CASSLNRGRTEAFF | TGTGCCAGCAGTTTAAACAGGGGGCGAACTGAAGCTTTCTTT
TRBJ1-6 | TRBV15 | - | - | CATSREVDPPLHF | TGTGCCACCAGCAGAGAAGTAGATCCACCCCTCCACTTT
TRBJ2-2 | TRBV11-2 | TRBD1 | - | CASSLKLGTGNTGELFF | TGTGCCAGCAGCTTAAAGCTGGGGACAGGGAACACCGGGGAGCTGTTTTTT
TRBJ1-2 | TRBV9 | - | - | CASSALDSRSHGYTF | TGTGCCAGCAGCGCCCTCGACAGTCGAAGTCATGGCTACACCTTC
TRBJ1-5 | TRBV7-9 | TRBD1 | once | CASSAAGGAGQPQHF | TGTGCCAGCAGCGCTGCAGGGGGCGCGGGTCAGCCCCAGCATTTT
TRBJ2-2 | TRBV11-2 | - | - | CASSSELALNTGELFF | TGTGCCAGCAGCTCCGAATTGGCCCTGAACACCGGGGAGCTGTTTTTT
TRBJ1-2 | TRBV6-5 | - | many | CASSYDRSYGYTF | TGTGCCAGCAGCTACGACAGGAGTTATGGCTACACCTTC
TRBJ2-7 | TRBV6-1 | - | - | CASSEGIPSYEQYF | TGTGCCAGCAGTGAGGGCATCCCCTCCTACGAGCAGTACTTC
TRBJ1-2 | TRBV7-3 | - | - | CASSDDRRQGYTF | TGTGCCAGCAGCGACGACAGGAGACAAGGCTACACCTTC
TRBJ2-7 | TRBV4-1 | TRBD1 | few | CASSQDRGTYEQYF | TGCGCCAGCAGCCAAGACAGGGGGACCTACGAGCAGTACTTC